The 20 T cell receptor beta chains below were found in one sample sequenced in a study of shared clonotypes between healthy human individuals. Clones were sequenced by immunoSEQ multiplex PCR, and TCRdb holds only the in-frame ones, with some missing. The data contain about 960,000 clones, approximately 80% of them singletons. Material for sequencing was memory CD4+ T cells sorted from blood. This sample's subset: CD45RA-negative fraction. These receptor sequences come from a man between 18 and 29 years old in good health.

This chain joins TRBV20-1 and TRBJ2-5; 10 positions match TRBD2. The germline CDR1 and CDR2 sequences are DFQATT and SNEGSKA (reference sequence). The CDR3 runs 11 residues. V lost 6 bases and J lost 7; bases outside the gene matches: 2. The CDR3 DNA sequence: TGCAGTGCCGCTAGCGGGGGGACCCAGTACTTC. It yields the protein CSAASGGTQYF.

A single count supports this clone. V is TRBV30 and J is TRBJ2-2; 7 bases align to TRBD1. V trimming: 3 bases; J trimming: 4 bases; junction bases outside the gene matches: 5. CDR1 and CDR2 from the germline V gene are GTSNPN and SVGIG (reference sequence). This CDR3 contains 14 residues. In nucleotides, the CDR3 is TGTGCCTGGAGCCCAGGGGGAAGCACCGGGGAGCTGTTTTTT. Its protein is CAWSPGGSTGELFF.

In nucleotides, the CDR3 is TGCAGCGCAACCGACGGATGGAACTATGGCTACACCTTC. This sequence encodes CSATDGWNYGYTF. The chain combines TRBV29-1 with TRBJ1-2; D not certain. CDR1 and CDR2 (germline): SQVTM, ANQGSEA. V was trimmed by 7 bases and J by 2 bases, leaving 14 bases between them. CDR3 length: 13 residues. Full variable domain (missing parts from reference TRBV29-1 and TRBJ1-2): SAVISQKPSRDICQRGTSLTIQCQVDSQVTMMFWYRQQPGQSLTLIATANQGSEATYESGFVIDKFPISRPNLTFSTLTVSNMSPEDSSIYLCSATDGWNYGYTFGSGTRLTVV.

The chain carries TRBV18 and TRBJ2-7; unclear D gene. Germline CDR1 reads KGHSH; CDR2 reads LQKENI. This CDR3 is built from 14 residues. With 1 base removed from V and 0 bases from J, the gap between germline ends came to 7 bases. The CDR3 loop is CASSPLVSSYEQYF. DNA of the CDR3: TGTGCCAGCTCACCACTAGTTTCCTCCTACGAGCAGTACTTC.

This clone was seen only a few times. CDR3 region: CASSLNRGSGSPLHF. The CDR3 region has the DNA TGTGCCAGCAGCCTTAACAGGGGTTCAGGCTCACCCCTCCACTTT. The chain employs TRBV5-6 and TRBJ1-6; 7 bases agree with TRBD1. Unmatched junction bases numbered 11, after V lost 4 bases and J lost 10 bases. Germline V gene lookup returns CDR1 SGHDT and CDR2 YYEEEE. CDR3 length: 15 amino acids.

The chain employs TRBV18 and TRBJ2-1; TRBD1 aligns across 8 bases. The germline V gene has CDR1 KGHSH and CDR2 LQKENI. J lost 5 bases, V lost 3 bases, and 15 bases had no gene match. The CDR3 length is 18 residues. This chain's CDR3 is CASSPGLQGGRRNNEQFF. The CDR3 bases are TGTGCCAGCTCACCCGGCTTACAGGGGGGAAGACGAAACAATGAGCAGTTCTTC.

The CDR3 loop reads CASSSRQGPPQETQYF. CDR3 DNA: TGTGCCAGCAGCTCCCGACAGGGGCCCCCCCAAGAGACCCAGTACTTC. The chain carries TRBV7-2 and TRBJ2-5, with TRBD1 matching 8 bases. V was pared by 4 bases and J by 1 base, with 8 bases of the junction left unmatched. CDR3 length equals 16 residues. Germline CDR1 is SGHTA and CDR2 is FQGNSA.

As for this clone: The sample carries other DNA sequences with the same CDR3. This chain links TRBV9 with TRBJ1-5; possibly TRBD1 for D (5 bases). The germline V gene encodes CDR1 SGDLS and CDR2 YYNGEE. Trimming stripped 1 base from V and 2 bases from J, with 7 bases between. The CDR3 totals 14 residues. In nucleotides, the CDR3 is TGTGCCAGCAGCGTATCGGGGGGCAATCAGCCCCAGCATTTT. It codes for CASSVSGGNQPQHF.

This clone was counted between two and nine times. V and J are TRBV29-1 and TRBJ2-7; TRBD1 is a possible D gene (7 bases). Trimming shortened V by 7 bases and J by 2 bases, and 18 bases separated the two germline ends. This CDR3 has 14 amino acids. Per germline, CDR1 SQVTM and CDR2 ANQGSEA. DNA for the CDR3: TGCAGCGCTACCCCAGGGGGGCTTGCCTACGAGCAGTACTTC. As protein: CSATPGGLAYEQYF.

The CDR3 here is CASSLLTGELFF. CDR3 nucleotides: TGTGCCAGCAGCCTTCTCACCGGGGAGCTGTTTTTT. This sequence joins TRBV7-9 and TRBJ2-2; D is unclear. This CDR3 has 12 amino acids. From germline, CDR1 is SEHNR and CDR2 FQNEAQ (reference sequence). V dropped 5 bases and J dropped 4 bases, with 5 bases sitting between them.

The rearrangement joins TRBV10-3 to TRBJ2-2; 10 bases align to TRBD1. Germline CDR1 ENHRY, CDR2 SYGVKD. The CDR3 is 16 residues long. The V segment lost 2 bases and the J segment 4 bases; nucleotides outside the gene matches: 4. DNA of the CDR3: TGTGCCATCAGTGAGGTGGACAGGGGGTTCACCGGGGAGCTGTTTTTT. This encodes CAISEVDRGFTGELFF.

The chain recombines TRBV5-4 with TRBJ2-3; 10 bases are a match to TRBD2. The germline V gene encodes CDR1 SGHNT and CDR2 YYREEE (reference sequence). J gave up 3 bases and V 7 bases, and 11 bases lay outside the gene matches. There are 16 residues in the CDR3. Here the CDR3 reads CASHTAASGRTDTQYF. Here the CDR3 DNA reads TGTGCCAGCCATACTGCGGCTAGCGGGAGAACAGATACGCAGTATTTT.

The chain joins TRBV6-1 to TRBJ1-5; a possible D gene is TRBD1 (5 bases). Germline V CDR1 and CDR2: MNHNS, SASEGT. CDR3 length: 14 amino acids. The V gene lost 2 bases and the J gene lost 5 bases, with 10 bases spanning the gap. The CDR3 nucleotides read TGTGCCAGCAGTGAACAGGGTGATGATCAGCCCCAGCATTTT. This gives the protein CASSEQGDDQPQHF.

The chain uses TRBV12-5 and TRBJ2-1, with 7 bases that match TRBD2. This CDR3 has 15 amino acids. CDR1 and CDR2 (germline): LGHNT, FRNRAP. Unmatched junction bases numbered 11, after V lost 6 bases and J lost 6 bases. This CDR3 is CASGELSGYSNEQFF. The DNA for the CDR3 is TGTGCTAGTGGGGAACTTAGCGGGTACTCCAATGAGCAGTTCTTC.

The chain recombines TRBV11-2 with TRBJ2-1; possible D gene TRBD2, 7 bases. V was shortened by 2 bases and J by 8 bases, with 19 bases between the two germline ends. Per the germline V gene, CDR1 is SGHAT and CDR2 is FQNNGV. The CDR3 has 16 amino acids. CDR3 amino acids: CASSLTRGAYRDEQFF. As DNA, the CDR3 is TGTGCCAGCAGCTTAACCCGGGGGGCCTATCGTGATGAGCAGTTCTTC.

The chain has TRBV27 and TRBJ1-5; no reliable D call. The CDR3 is 15 amino acids. Looked up from germline, CDR1 is MNHEY and CDR2 is SMNVEV (reference sequence). V lost 3 bases, J lost 6 bases, and 15 bases lay in between. The CDR3 spells CASSLGGNKVQPQHF. In nucleotides, the CDR3 is TGTGCCAGCAGTTTGGGCGGGAACAAAGTTCAGCCCCAGCATTTT.

On this clone itself: The sample carries other DNA sequences with the same CDR3. CDR3 DNA sequence: TGTGCCAGCTCACCACCTCAGACTGAAGCTTTCTTT. Translation gives CASSPPQTEAFF. The V call is TRBV18, the J call TRBJ1-1; D gene unclear. This CDR3 is 12 amino acids long. The germline CDR1 and CDR2 sequences are KGHSH and LQKENI. The V gene lost 0 bases and the J gene lost 5 bases, with 4 bases spanning the gap. The full variable domain, in which reference TRBV18 and TRBJ1-1 provide the parts outside the CDR3, is NAGVMQNPRHLVRRRGQEARLRCSPMKGHSHVYWYRQLPEEGLKFMVYLQKENIIDESGMPKERFSAEFPKEGPSILRIQQVVRGDSAAYFCASSPPQTEAFFGQGTRLTVV.

This clone was recorded once. V and J are TRBV28 and TRBJ1-5, with TRBD1 identical over 7 bases. J was trimmed by 4 bases and V by 7 bases; bases with no gene match: 13. The CDR3 is 16 residues long. Germline V lookup: CDR1 MDHEN, CDR2 SYDVKM. The CDR3 nucleotides read TGTGCCAGCAACCCCCAGGGGGGAGTTGGAAATCAGCCCCAGCATTTT. Encoded protein: CASNPQGGVGNQPQHF.

This clone was detected a few times. The rearrangement links TRBV4-1 to TRBJ2-1; TRBD2 might be the D (5 bases). Trimming took 5 bases from V and 5 from J, leaving 16 bases between them. Germline V lookup: CDR1 MGHRA, CDR2 YSYEKL. CDR3 length: 15 amino acids. As DNA, the CDR3 is TGCGCCAGCAGCTTTGGGCGGGCTCGGGACAATGAGCAGTTCTTC. It encodes CASSFGRARDNEQFF.

V usage is TRBV7-9 and J usage is TRBJ1-6, with D possibly being TRBD1 (6 bases). Germline V gene sequence: CDR1 SEHNR, CDR2 FQNEAQ (reference sequence). Trimming stripped 5 bases from V and 2 bases from J, with 10 bases between. The CDR3 sequence is 15 residues long. CDR3 DNA: TGTGCCAGCAGCGCGGAGGGGGCCTATAATTCACCCCTCCACTTT. As protein: CASSAEGAYNSPLHF.